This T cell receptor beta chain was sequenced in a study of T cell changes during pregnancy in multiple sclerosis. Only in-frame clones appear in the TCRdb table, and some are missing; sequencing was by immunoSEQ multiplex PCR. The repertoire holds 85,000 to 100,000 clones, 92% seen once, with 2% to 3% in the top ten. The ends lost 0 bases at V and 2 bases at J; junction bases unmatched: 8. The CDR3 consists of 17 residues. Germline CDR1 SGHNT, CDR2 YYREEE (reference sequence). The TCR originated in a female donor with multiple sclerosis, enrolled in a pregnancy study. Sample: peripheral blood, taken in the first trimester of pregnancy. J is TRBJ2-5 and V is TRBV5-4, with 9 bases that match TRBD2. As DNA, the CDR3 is TGTGCCAGCAGCTTGGGTCTGAGCGGGAGGTCGCAAGAGACCCAGTACTTC. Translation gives CASSLGLSGRSQETQYF.